This entry lists 7 T cell receptor beta chains sequenced from one sample in a study of stem cell transplantation in POMP-related autoinflammatory disease. TCRdb's copy holds only in-frame clones and misses some; the assay was immunoSEQ multiplex PCR. The data hold some 68,000 clones, with roughly 93% observed a single time. Sample: CD4+ T cells from PBMCs, taken after stem cell transplantation. All receptors come from a human patient with POMP-related autoinflammation and immune dysregulation (PRAID). A subset of T cells may come from the graft donor.

The chain is built from TRBV5-1 and TRBJ2-5; D might be TRBD2 (6 bases). CDR3 length: 13 amino acids. V shed 4 bases and J shed 5 bases, with 12 bases lying between them. Germline CDR1 reads SGHRS; CDR2 reads YFSETQ. The CDR3 DNA sequence: TGCGCCAGCAGCCTGACTAGAAGGGAGACCCAGTACTTC. This encodes CASSLTRRETQYF.

This clone was found once. The genes are TRBV15 and TRBJ1-4; D is possibly TRBD1 (6 bases). CDR3 length: 15 residues. Looked up from germline, CDR1 is LNHNV and CDR2 is YYDKDF (reference sequence). V lost 5 bases to trimming and J lost 10 bases, with 20 bases between them. The CDR3 protein is CATSSSSGATSKLFF. In nucleotides, the CDR3 is TGTGCCACCAGCTCCTCGTCGGGGGCGACATCAAAACTGTTTTTT.

J is TRBJ1-5 and V is TRBV6-4; D may be TRBD1 (6 bases). Germline V lookup: CDR1 MRHNA, CDR2 SNTAGT. The V end was cut by 3 bases, the J end by 1 base, with 19 bases between. This CDR3 has 18 residues. The chain's CDR3 is CASSDEVEGVGSNQPQHF. Here the CDR3 DNA reads TGTGCCAGCAGTGATGAGGTTGAGGGGGTCGGAAGCAATCAGCCCCAGCATTTT.

The V and J genes are TRBV2 and TRBJ1-5; the D gene is possibly TRBD1 (6 bases). V was clipped by 5 bases and J by 5 bases, with 10 bases between them. The CDR3 has 13 residues. Germline CDR1 SNHLY, CDR2 FYNNEI. The CDR3 DNA sequence: TGTGCCAGCAGTACCCGGACAGATCAGCCCCAGCATTTT. Its protein is CASSTRTDQPQHF. Full variable domain (remainder filled in from reference TRBV2 and TRBJ1-5): EPEVTQTPSHQVTQMGQEVILRCVPISNHLYFYWYRQILGQKVEFLVSFYNNEISEKSEIFDDQFSVERPDGSNFTLKIRSTKLEDSAMYFCASSTRTDQPQHFGDGTRLSIL.

The rearrangement joins TRBV13 to TRBJ2-2, with no clear D. Looked up from germline, CDR1 is PRHDT and CDR2 is FYEKMQ (reference sequence). Trimming took 4 bases from V and 6 from J, leaving 9 bases between them. The CDR3 consists of 13 residues. The CDR3 protein is CASSYRPPGELFF. The CDR3 DNA reads TGTGCCAGCAGCTATAGACCTCCCGGGGAGCTGTTTTTT.

The chain joins TRBV5-8 to TRBJ2-7; 7 nucleotides line up with TRBD1. The CDR3 contains 14 residues. The V gene end was trimmed by 3 bases and the J gene end by 3 bases; junction bases not matched to a gene: 6. Germline V lookup: CDR1 SGHTS, CDR2 YDEGEE. CDR3 DNA sequence: TGTGCCAGCAGCTCTTGGACAGGCTACTACGAGCAGTACTTC. This encodes CASSSWTGYYEQYF.

The sample holds one count of this clone. V gene TRBV9 combines with J gene TRBJ2-1; TRBD2 agrees at 8 bases. CDR3 size: 16 residues. V was pared by 4 bases and J by 4 bases, with 10 bases of the junction left unmatched. Germline V lookup: CDR1 SGDLS, CDR2 YYNGEE. CDR3 coding DNA: TGTGCCAGCAGCTCAGGGGAATTAGCGGGGTACAATGAGCAGTTCTTC. Encoded protein: CASSSGELAGYNEQFF.